These 11 T cell receptor beta chains were sequenced from one sample in a study of blood T cell repertoires in COVID-19. The assay was immunoSEQ multiplex PCR, and TCRdb's table has in-frame clones only and misses some. The table has about 150,000 clones, approximately 91% seen once. Sequences were obtained from peripheral blood. All receptors come from a man aged 45-60 years with acute or convalescent COVID-19.

This chain links TRBV29-1 with TRBJ2-3; 9 nucleotides match TRBD2. J was trimmed by 5 bases and V by 5 bases; bases with no gene match: 8. The germline V gene encodes CDR1 SQVTM and CDR2 ANQGSEA. This CDR3 contains 14 residues. The chain's CDR3 is CSVILAGARDTQYF. The CDR3 DNA reads TGCAGCGTTATTTTAGCGGGGGCACGAGATACGCAGTATTTT.

The CDR3 reads CASSPRTVTGNTIYF. The CDR3 nucleotides are TGTGCCAGCTCACCCCGGACAGTTACTGGAAACACCATATATTTT. The rearrangement links TRBV18 to TRBJ1-3; tentatively, D is TRBD1 (6 bases). Trimming stripped 3 bases from V and 2 bases from J, with 11 bases between. Germline V gene sequence: CDR1 KGHSH, CDR2 LQKENI. The CDR3 is made up of 15 amino acids. The complete variable domain, with remaining parts taken from reference TRBV18 and TRBJ1-3, reads NAGVMQNPRHLVRRRGQEARLRCSPMKGHSHVYWYRQLPEEGLKFMVYLQKENIIDESGMPKERFSAEFPKEGPSILRIQQVVRGDSAAYFCASSPRTVTGNTIYFGEGSWLTVV.

The chain combines TRBV18 with TRBJ2-7; 9 bases fit TRBD1. In germline, CDR1 is KGHSH, CDR2 LQKENI. V lost 7 bases and J lost 5; bases outside the gene matches: 6. The CDR3 consists of 13 residues. The CDR3 DNA reads TGTGCCAGCTGCCGGGACAGGGAGGACGAGCAGTACTTC. It is translated as CASCRDREDEQYF.

The chain links TRBV5-6 to TRBJ2-3; TRBD2 aligns across 8 bases. CDR3 length: 18 residues. The germline gives CDR1 SGHDT, CDR2 YYEEEE. Losses at the gene ends were 1 base for V and 0 bases for J; bases not matched to a gene: 10. CDR3 loop: CASSLLGGAGASTDTQYF. In DNA form, the CDR3 reads TGTGCCAGCAGCTTGTTAGGGGGAGCGGGGGCTAGCACAGATACGCAGTATTTT.

CDR3 amino acids: CASSPGGYQSYNEQFF. CDR3 sequence (DNA): TGTGCCAGCAGCCCAGGGGGCTACCAATCCTACAATGAGCAGTTCTTC. The rearrangement joins TRBV7-2 to TRBJ2-1, with 8 bases fitting TRBD1. The CDR3 covers 16 residues. Germline assignment: CDR1 SGHTA and CDR2 FQGNSA. Trimming cost V 5 bases and J 1 base; bases outside gene matches: 7.

The chain couples TRBV9 to TRBJ2-3, with a possible D match to TRBD2 (6 bases). The germline V gene encodes CDR1 SGDLS and CDR2 YYNGEE. This CDR3 has 16 residues. Trimming shortened V by 0 bases and J by 0 bases, and 11 bases separated the two germline ends. CDR3: CASSVAGTASTDTQYF. In DNA form, the CDR3 reads TGTGCCAGCAGCGTAGCAGGGACTGCTAGCACAGATACGCAGTATTTT.

J is TRBJ2-1 and V is TRBV15; 10 nucleotides agree with TRBD2. The V and J ends lost 1 base and 9 bases, in that order; junction bases with no gene match: 6. The CDR3 sequence is 15 residues long. Germline CDR1 reads LNHNV; CDR2 reads YYDKDF (reference sequence). The CDR3 DNA is TGTGCCACCAGCAGAGGAAATAGCGGGAGGACTGAGCAGTTCTTC. Protein product: CATSRGNSGRTEQFF.

The gene calls are TRBV27 and TRBJ1-1, with 8 bases matching TRBD1. The CDR3 is made up of 14 amino acids. V shed 4 bases and J 3 bases; nucleotides not matched to a gene: 4. Germline V lookup: CDR1 MNHEY, CDR2 SMNVEV (reference sequence). In nucleotides, the CDR3 is TGTGCCAGCAGTTGGCAGGGGGCGGACACTGAAGCTTTCTTT. The encoded protein is CASSWQGADTEAFF.

This chain joins TRBV5-4 and TRBJ1-6; 7 positions match TRBD1. Germline V gene lookup returns CDR1 SGHNT and CDR2 YYREEE (reference sequence). CDR3 size: 15 residues. The ends lost 0 bases at V and 6 bases at J; junction bases unmatched: 3. In DNA form, the CDR3 reads TGTGCCAGCAGCTTGGTAGGGGGCGGTAATTCACCCCTCCACTTT. It specifies CASSLVGGGNSPLHF.

The chain recombines TRBV28 with TRBJ2-5, with D perhaps matching TRBD1 (7 bases). The germline gives CDR1 MDHEN, CDR2 SYDVKM. This CDR3 is 14 amino acids long. Trimming took off 8 bases at V and 5 bases at J, with 18 bases between the two ends. The CDR3 DNA is TGTGCCAGCGGAGGAGGGGGCAGCGGGGAGACCCAGTACTTC. Its protein is CASGGGGSGETQYF.

The chain carries TRBV6-4 and TRBJ1-2; the D is unclear. CDR1 and CDR2 (germline): MRHNA, SNTAGT. With 3 bases removed from V and 5 bases from J, the gap between germline ends came to 10 bases. This CDR3 contains 13 residues. The CDR3 nucleotides read TGTGCCAGCAGTGAGGGCCGCTATTATGGCTACACCTTC. It specifies CASSEGRYYGYTF.